This T cell receptor beta chain was recorded in a study of cytomegalovirus exposure and HLA in healthy donors (dated by TCRdb to between 2016 and 2019). For the wider study: An earlier analysis of under 600 of the donors reported approximately 300 Gb of sequence data and around 120 million unique TCR beta sequences from some 180 million T cells. About 280 gigabases of sequencing data and roughly 81 million unique TCR sequences made up an early release that covered several hundred HLA-typed donors. Of the approximately 400 genotyped donors, over 65% fell in the genetic ancestry cluster associated with self-reported Caucasian donors. The study aimed to test whether cataloging public T cell receptors could reveal signatures of past pathogen exposure. The T cell repertoires of 666 subjects were profiled by immunosequencing and related to cytomegalovirus serostatus. Along with the roughly 700-subject first cohort, a separate validation cohort of 120 different subjects was used. To predict cytomegalovirus infection status, the study combined high-throughput TCR immunosequencing, statistical association of individual TCRs with disease status, and machine learning. A later analysis re-examined previously published TCR beta repertoires from several hundred donors and added high-resolution HLA genotyping to investigate patterns of TCR occurrence. In the later analysis, no new phenotypic data were used to find candidate immune exposures; instead, reliance was placed on TCR beta sequences and their occurrence across donors. In an earlier analysis of around 540 of the donors, high-throughput TCR beta sequencing was used to judge whether each TCR beta V gene segment behaved as functional or pseudogenic. Donor age, sex, ethnicity and CMV serostatus were collected together with the repertoire data. A later genetic analysis used genome-wide SNP genotypes for about three fifths of the roughly 700 donors, treating that subset as a discovery cohort. All discovery cohort repertoires had been generated on a single sequencing platform. HLA typing covered class I and class II loci at four-digit resolution. The number of typed donors differed by locus: about 620-640 for A, B, C, DRB1 and DQB1; about 520 for DQA1; approximately 600 for DPA1; and roughly 490 for DPB1. About five DR-DQ haplotypes were handled as single units for association and clustering because linkage in the cohort was strong. Among some 410 genotyped donors of the cohort, an average of around 240,000 unique TCR beta nucleotide sequences were sequenced per donor, roughly a sixth of them non-productive.

In total, over 600 healthy bone marrow donors made up the cohort. At the time of sampling, every cohort member was nominally healthy, though immune exposures that went unrecorded were likely present. The donor tested CMV seronegative, placing the donor among the 350 or so seronegative members of the cohort. Each donor provided a peripheral blood sample, and peripheral blood mononuclear cells were used for TCR beta sequencing. The Qiagen DNeasy Blood Extraction Kit was used to extract genomic DNA from the blood cell samples. This clone appeared a single time. No antigen is known for it. No base-level quality is on record; no much larger clone is a single base apart. V lost 5 bases and J lost 7 bases, and the count of bases not matched to a germline gene is 4. The CDR3 starts with the cysteine, ends with the phenylalanine, and has 14 residues. The retained sequence is limited to the CDR3, 42 bases, with the frame set at the first base. The germline V gene provides CDR1 SGHTA and CDR2 FQGNSA.

Library preparation employed the immunoSEQ multiplex PCR assay. For the multiplex PCR, a mixture combining 60 forward primers for TCR Vbeta segments and 13 reverse primers for TCR Jbeta segments was used. The CDR3 region of rearranged TCR beta genes was amplified from genomic DNA with a multiplex PCR assay. The amplified TCR beta libraries were sequenced on the Illumina HiSeq System as 87-base-pair reads. The paper's data handling went like this. In a later analysis, tens of millions of unique TCR beta chains were counted across the 690 or so repertoires, and some 10 million of these chains were shared by at least two donors. Raw reads were error-corrected and collapsed into unique sequences with a nearest-neighbor algorithm that merged closely related sequences to remove PCR and sequencing errors. Alignment of CDR3 sequences to IMGT reference sequences was used to assign V, D and J gene segments. For a sequence to be retained, at least a six-nucleotide match to both a V gene segment and a J gene segment was required. Rearrangements were classified as productive when the CDR3 lacked stop codons and remained in frame with V and J, and all other rearrangements were classified as non-productive. CDR3 was defined according to IMGT convention as the region running from the second conserved V-encoded cysteine to the conserved J-encoded phenylalanine. In an earlier analysis of just under 600 of the donors, sequences lacking an unambiguous match to a single V gene segment were excluded. In an earlier analysis of roughly 500 of the donors, V segments were called functional above 56.7% productive rearrangements and were called segregating when the between-donor standard deviation exceeded 5%. A statistical classification framework was built for diagnosing cytomegalovirus status from the catalog of TCR beta chain sequences. In a later analysis, V and J genes were assigned by comparing TCR nucleotide sequences against IMGT/GENE-DB human TR gene sequences. In a later analysis, CDR3 sequences and most-parsimonious VDJ recombination scenarios were assigned using the TCRdist pipeline. A later analysis defined each TCR beta chain by its CDR3 amino acid sequence plus V-gene family, and excluded reads lacking a unique V-gene family. To address suspected cross-contamination and a sequencing artifact, a later analysis removed roughly 640 highly shared, low-generation-probability nucleotide sequences. A later analysis calculated a clonal expansion index for each public chain from normalized within-repertoire ranks of inferred template counts. Generation probabilities in a later analysis came from a VDJ recombination model fitted to out-of-frame rearrangements, and those results were checked against IGoR. A later analysis scored TCR-TCR, TCR-HLA and TCR-CMV co-occurrence with hypergeometric tests, applying a repertoire-size bias correction to TCR pairs. In a later analysis, false discovery rates were estimated by permuting HLA or CMV assignments 20 times. In a later analysis, co-occurring TCRs were grouped with DBSCAN, and TCRdist sequence similarity was added when clustering was performed within HLA-allele-positive subsets. Repertoires with fewer than 30,000 or more than 120,000 public chains, plus five repertoires with anomalous nucleotide sharing, were excluded from co-occurrence clustering. In its TCRdb copy, this immuneACCESS table keeps in-frame sequences only and misses some clones. Where compared with another copy, unresolved V genes explain less than half of these, and the others have no known cause. V and J calls and clone size come straight from that table; D and trimming were deduced from the DNA. Recorded for this sample are some 190,000 clones; 87% of them occurred a single time. Of the sample, around 0.99% falls within the top ten clones.

Beyond this particular receptor, the publication reports: A group of highly shared sequence variants was considered likely to be a technical artifact of the sequencing pipeline. Linkage disequilibrium might explain the correlated functional status among segregating V segments, but an unknown experimental factor could not be ruled out. It was suggested by the authors that the approach could potentially be generalized to other disease states and immunological phenotypes. According to a later genetic analysis, donors in an Asian-associated ancestry cluster had fewer N-insertions in productive TCRs than the roughly 700-donor mean. According to a later analysis, most CMV-associated TCR beta chains appeared to be HLA-restricted, and the HLA associations seemed to be driven largely by CMV exposure. According to a later analysis, parvovirus B19, influenza, CMV and Epstein-Barr virus appeared linked to several top co-occurrence clusters. A total of 150 to 200 TCR beta chains were listed by the study as associated with cytomegalovirus. A later analysis associated some 17,000 TCR beta sequences with specific HLA alleles at a false discovery rate of 0.05. In a later analysis, the rate of TCR association differed among HLA loci, with DRB1 alleles having the most associated TCRs and HLA-C alleles having the fewest. Because counts were too low, roughly 18 rarely observed V segments, including chromosome 9 orphons, were left out of the earlier analysis of roughly 600 of the donors. Most TCR sequences were seen in very few donors, while some public TCRs were found in many individuals. This cohort had only TCR beta chains sequenced, and the lack of alpha or paired-chain data limited which features could be detected. The classifier was reported to diagnose cytomegalovirus status with high specificity and sensitivity in both the original cohort and the validation cohort. A further reported finding was that TCR beta sequences accurately predicted the HLA-A and HLA-B alleles for most subjects in the first cohort. Some IMGT-functional V segments, including TRBV6-2 and TRBV6-3, could not be distinguished by the 87-base-pair reads and were therefore excluded. CMV serostatus was the only immune exposure information available for the cohort. Because some donors lacked HLA typing at each locus, the association tests relied only on the typed subset. In a later genetic analysis, a missense DCLRE1C variant was associated with V-gene and J-gene trimming of TCR beta chains, and the association was replicated in an independent cohort. In vitro tests confirmed that a few of the cytomegalovirus-associated TCR beta chains recognize cytomegalovirus antigens. Assigning TCR associations to individual alleles was difficult when HLA alleles, especially DR and DQ, strongly co-occurred. Sequencing depth was assumed to be roughly uniform across donors in the presence/absence analyses, though that assumption may not hold. In a later analysis, HLA-associated TCR beta chains were found to be more clonally expanded and to have lower generation probabilities than equally common non-associated chains. An earlier analysis of approximately 540 of the donors showed that most TCR beta V segments appeared in productive rearrangements either about 90% or about 30% of the time, which broadly matched IMGT annotations.

The sample consisted of PBMCs. The sequence joins TRBV7-2 to TRBJ2-5; 13 nucleotides in the junction match TRBD2. The receptor was derived from a boy between 2 and 10 years old in good health and CMV-seronegative. The DNA is TGTGCCAGCAGCGTGGGACTAGCGGGGCTGACCCAGTACTTC. Translation gives CASSVGLAGLTQYF.